Described below is a single T cell receptor (beta chain) sequence and its context. Its antigen is currently unknown. These data come from a study of cytomegalovirus exposure and HLA in healthy donors. Study conclusions and caveats: The study labeled more than 150 TCR beta chains cytomegalovirus-associated.

Germline V gene lookup returns CDR1 SGHDT and CDR2 YYEEEE. There are 14 residues in the CDR3. Vbeta (60) and Jbeta (13) primers were used in the PCR. Sequencing was performed with immunoSEQ multiplex PCR; in TCRdb, only in-frame clones are kept and a portion is missing. The table has about 200,000 clones, 60% to 80% seen once. The source of this sequence is a man aged 18 to 29 in good health and CMV-seronegative. Sequenced material: PBMCs. The V call is TRBV5-6, the J call TRBJ2-7; tentative D call: TRBD2 (5 bases). CDR3: CASSRRGLQSPMYV. CDR3 nucleotide sequence: TGTGCCAGCAGCCGACGCGGGCTACAGAGCCCCATGTATGTC.